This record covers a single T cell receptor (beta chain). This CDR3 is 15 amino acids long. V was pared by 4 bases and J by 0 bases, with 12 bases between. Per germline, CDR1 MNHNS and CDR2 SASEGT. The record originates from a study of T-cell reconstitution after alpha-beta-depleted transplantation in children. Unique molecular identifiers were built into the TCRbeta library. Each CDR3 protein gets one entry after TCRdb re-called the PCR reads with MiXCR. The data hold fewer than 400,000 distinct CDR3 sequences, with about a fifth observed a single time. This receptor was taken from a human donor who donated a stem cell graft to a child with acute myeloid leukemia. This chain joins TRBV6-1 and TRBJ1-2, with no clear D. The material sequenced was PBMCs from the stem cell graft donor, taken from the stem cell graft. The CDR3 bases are TGTGCCAGCAGTGCTGAGGTAGAAGCTAACTATGGCTACACCTTC. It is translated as CASSAEVEANYGYTF.